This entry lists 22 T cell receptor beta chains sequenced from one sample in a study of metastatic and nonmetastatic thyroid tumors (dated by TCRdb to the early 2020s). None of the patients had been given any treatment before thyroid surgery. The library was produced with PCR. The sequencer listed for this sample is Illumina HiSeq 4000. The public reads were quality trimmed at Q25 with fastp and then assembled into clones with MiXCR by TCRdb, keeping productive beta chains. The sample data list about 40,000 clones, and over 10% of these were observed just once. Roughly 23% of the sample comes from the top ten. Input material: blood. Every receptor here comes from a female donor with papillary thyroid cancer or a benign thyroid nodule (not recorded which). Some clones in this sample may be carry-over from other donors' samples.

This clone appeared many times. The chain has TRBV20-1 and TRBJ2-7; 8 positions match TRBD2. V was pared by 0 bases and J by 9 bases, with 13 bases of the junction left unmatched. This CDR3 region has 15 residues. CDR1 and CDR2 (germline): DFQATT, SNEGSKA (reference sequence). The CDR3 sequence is CSARDPTGLVSVQYF. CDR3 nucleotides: TGCAGTGCTAGAGATCCTACGGGACTAGTATCGGTGCAGTACTTC.

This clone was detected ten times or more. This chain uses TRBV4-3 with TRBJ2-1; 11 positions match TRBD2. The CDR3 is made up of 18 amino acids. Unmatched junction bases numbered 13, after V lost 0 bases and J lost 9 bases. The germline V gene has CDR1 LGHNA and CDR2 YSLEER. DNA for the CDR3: TGCGCCAGCAGCCAAGATACGCTAGCGGGAGGTCATGGAGGTGAGCAGTTCTTC. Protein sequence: CASSQDTLAGGHGGEQFF.

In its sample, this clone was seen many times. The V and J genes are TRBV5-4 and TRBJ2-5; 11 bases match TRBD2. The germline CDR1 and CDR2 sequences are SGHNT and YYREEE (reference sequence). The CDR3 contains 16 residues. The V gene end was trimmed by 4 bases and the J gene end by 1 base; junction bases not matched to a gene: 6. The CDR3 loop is CASSLAGGRIQETQYF. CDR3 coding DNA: TGTGCCAGCAGCCTAGCGGGAGGACGGATCCAAGAGACCCAGTACTTC.

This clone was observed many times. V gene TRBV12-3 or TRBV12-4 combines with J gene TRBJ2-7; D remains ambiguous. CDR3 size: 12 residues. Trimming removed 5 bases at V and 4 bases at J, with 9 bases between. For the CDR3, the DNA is TGTGCCAGCAGTGCAAGCCAGTACGAGCAGTACTTC. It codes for CASSASQYEQYF.

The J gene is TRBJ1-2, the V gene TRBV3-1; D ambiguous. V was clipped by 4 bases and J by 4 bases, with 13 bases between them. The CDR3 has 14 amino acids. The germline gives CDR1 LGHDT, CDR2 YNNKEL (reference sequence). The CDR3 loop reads CASSRSSAGYGYTF. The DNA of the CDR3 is TGTGCCAGCAGCCGTTCATCCGCCGGCTATGGCTACACCTTC.

This CDR3 is CSARDSGQPQHF. The CDR3 DNA sequence: TGCAGTGCTAGAGATTCGGGTCAGCCCCAGCATTTT. The V call is TRBV20-1, the J call TRBJ1-5; D unresolved. This CDR3 comprises 12 residues. CDR1 DFQATT and CDR2 SNEGSKA come from the germline V gene (reference sequence). The V and J ends lost 0 bases and 6 bases respectively, with 6 bases between them.

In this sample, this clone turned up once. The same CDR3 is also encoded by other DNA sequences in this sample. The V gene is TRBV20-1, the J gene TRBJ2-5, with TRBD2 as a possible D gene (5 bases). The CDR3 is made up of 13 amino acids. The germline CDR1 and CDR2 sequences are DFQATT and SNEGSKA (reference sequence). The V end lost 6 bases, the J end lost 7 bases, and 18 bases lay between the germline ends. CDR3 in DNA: TGCAGTGCCGGTGGGCGGGCACGAGGGACCCAGTACTTC. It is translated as CSAGGRARGTQYF.

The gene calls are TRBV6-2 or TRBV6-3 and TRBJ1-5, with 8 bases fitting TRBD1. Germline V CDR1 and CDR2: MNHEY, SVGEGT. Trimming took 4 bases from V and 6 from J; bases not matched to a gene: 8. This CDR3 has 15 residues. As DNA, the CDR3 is TGTGCCAGCAGTTTCAGGGGGCGCGCGGGTCAGCCCCAGCATTTT. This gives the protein CASSFRGRAGQPQHF.

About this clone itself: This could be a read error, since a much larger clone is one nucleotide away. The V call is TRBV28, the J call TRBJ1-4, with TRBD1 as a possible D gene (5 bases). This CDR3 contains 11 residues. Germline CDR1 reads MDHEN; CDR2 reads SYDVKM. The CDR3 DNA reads TGTGTCACCAGGGTAGAGGAAAAACTGTTTTTT. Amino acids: CVTRVEEKLFF.

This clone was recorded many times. The CDR3 nucleotides are TGCGCCAGCAGCCAGGGACGGTTAGAAGAGACCCAGTACTTC. Translating gives CASSQGRLEETQYF. J is TRBJ2-5 and V is TRBV4-1; either TRBD1 or TRBD2 may fit D (5 bases each). The CDR3 consists of 14 residues. Germline V gene data show CDR1 as MGHRA and CDR2 as YSYEKL. Trimming pared 3 bases from V and 3 bases from J, leaving 11 bases between.

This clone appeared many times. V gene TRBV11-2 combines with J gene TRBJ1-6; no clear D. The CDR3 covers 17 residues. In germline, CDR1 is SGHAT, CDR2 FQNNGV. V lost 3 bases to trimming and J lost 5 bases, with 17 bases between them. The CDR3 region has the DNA TGTGCCAGCAGCTTCCCACCCCGGGGAGGGCATAATTCACCCCTCCACTTT. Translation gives CASSFPPRGGHNSPLHF.

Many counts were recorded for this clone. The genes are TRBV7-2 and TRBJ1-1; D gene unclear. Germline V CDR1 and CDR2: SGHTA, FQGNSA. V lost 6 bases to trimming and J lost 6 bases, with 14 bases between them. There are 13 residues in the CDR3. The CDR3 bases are TGTGCCAGCAGTTCTCCCCAGGCTCCTGAAGCTTTCTTT. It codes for CASSSPQAPEAFF.

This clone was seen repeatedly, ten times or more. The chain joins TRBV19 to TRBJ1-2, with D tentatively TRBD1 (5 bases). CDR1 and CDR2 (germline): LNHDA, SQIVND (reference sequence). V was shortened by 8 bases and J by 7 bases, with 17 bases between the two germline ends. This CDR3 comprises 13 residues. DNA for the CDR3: TGTGCCAGTCAAAAGTGGGGGTATCCTGGCTACACCTTC. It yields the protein CASQKWGYPGYTF.

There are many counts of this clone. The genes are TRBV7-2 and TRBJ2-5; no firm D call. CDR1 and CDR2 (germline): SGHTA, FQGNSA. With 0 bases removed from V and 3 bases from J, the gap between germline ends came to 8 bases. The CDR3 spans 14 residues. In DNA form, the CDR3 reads TGTGCCAGCAGCTTAGCCCTGCACAAAGAGACCCAGTACTTC. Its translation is CASSLALHKETQYF.

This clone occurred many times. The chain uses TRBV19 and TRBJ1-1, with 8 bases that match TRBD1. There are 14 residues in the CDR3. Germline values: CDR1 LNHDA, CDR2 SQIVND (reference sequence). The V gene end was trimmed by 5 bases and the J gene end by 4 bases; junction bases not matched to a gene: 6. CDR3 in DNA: TGTGCCAGTAGTCTAGGACAGGGTAGCACTGAAGCTTTCTTT. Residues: CASSLGQGSTEAFF.

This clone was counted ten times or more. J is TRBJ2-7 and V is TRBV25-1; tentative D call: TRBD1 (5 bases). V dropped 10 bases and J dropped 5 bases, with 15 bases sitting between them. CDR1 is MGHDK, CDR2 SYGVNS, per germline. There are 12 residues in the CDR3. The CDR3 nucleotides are TGTGCCACGCAGGGTGTGGTTAACGAGCAGTACTTC. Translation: CATQGVVNEQYF.

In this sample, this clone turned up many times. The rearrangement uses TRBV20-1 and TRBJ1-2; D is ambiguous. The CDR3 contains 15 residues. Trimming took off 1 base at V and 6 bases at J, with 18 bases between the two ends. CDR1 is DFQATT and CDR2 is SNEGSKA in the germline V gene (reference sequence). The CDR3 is CSARALTTLTDGYTF. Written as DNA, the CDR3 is TGCAGTGCTAGAGCCCTAACGACATTAACGGATGGCTACACCTTC.

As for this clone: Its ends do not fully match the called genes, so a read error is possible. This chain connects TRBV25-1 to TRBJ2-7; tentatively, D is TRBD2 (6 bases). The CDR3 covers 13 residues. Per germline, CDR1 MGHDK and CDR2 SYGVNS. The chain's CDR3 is CASSDRGLYEHYF. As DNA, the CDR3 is TGTGCCAGCAGTGACCGGGGACTCTACGAGCATTACTTC.

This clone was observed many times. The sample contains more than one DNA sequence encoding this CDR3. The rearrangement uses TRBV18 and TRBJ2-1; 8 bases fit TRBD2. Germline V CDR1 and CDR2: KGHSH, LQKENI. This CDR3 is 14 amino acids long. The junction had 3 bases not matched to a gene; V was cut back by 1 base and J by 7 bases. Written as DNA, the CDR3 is TGTGCCAGCTCACCACAGGGCGGGAGGAATGAGCAGTTCTTC. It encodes CASSPQGGRNEQFF.

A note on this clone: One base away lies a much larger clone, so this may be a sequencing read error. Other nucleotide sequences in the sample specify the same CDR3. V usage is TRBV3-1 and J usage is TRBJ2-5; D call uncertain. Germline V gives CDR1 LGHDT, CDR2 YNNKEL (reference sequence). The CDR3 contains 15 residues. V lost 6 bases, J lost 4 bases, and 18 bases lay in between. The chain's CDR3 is CASRAGTTLGETQYF. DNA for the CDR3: TGTGCCAGCAGAGCCGGAACCACCCTCGGAGAGACCCAGTACTTC.

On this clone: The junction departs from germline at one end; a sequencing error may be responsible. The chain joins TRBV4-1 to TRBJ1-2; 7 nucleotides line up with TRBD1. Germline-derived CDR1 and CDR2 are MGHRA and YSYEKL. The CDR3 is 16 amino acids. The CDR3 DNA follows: TGTGCCAGCAGCCAAGAAAGGGCAGGGGGAAGCTATGGCTTCACCTTC. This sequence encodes CASSQERAGGSYGFTF.

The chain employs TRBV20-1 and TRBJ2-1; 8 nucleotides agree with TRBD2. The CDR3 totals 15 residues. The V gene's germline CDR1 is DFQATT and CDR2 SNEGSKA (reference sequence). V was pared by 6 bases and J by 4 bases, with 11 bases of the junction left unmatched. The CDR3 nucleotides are TGCAGTGCCGGAGAGCCAGCGGGAGTGTACAATGAGCAGTTCTTC. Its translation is CSAGEPAGVYNEQFF.